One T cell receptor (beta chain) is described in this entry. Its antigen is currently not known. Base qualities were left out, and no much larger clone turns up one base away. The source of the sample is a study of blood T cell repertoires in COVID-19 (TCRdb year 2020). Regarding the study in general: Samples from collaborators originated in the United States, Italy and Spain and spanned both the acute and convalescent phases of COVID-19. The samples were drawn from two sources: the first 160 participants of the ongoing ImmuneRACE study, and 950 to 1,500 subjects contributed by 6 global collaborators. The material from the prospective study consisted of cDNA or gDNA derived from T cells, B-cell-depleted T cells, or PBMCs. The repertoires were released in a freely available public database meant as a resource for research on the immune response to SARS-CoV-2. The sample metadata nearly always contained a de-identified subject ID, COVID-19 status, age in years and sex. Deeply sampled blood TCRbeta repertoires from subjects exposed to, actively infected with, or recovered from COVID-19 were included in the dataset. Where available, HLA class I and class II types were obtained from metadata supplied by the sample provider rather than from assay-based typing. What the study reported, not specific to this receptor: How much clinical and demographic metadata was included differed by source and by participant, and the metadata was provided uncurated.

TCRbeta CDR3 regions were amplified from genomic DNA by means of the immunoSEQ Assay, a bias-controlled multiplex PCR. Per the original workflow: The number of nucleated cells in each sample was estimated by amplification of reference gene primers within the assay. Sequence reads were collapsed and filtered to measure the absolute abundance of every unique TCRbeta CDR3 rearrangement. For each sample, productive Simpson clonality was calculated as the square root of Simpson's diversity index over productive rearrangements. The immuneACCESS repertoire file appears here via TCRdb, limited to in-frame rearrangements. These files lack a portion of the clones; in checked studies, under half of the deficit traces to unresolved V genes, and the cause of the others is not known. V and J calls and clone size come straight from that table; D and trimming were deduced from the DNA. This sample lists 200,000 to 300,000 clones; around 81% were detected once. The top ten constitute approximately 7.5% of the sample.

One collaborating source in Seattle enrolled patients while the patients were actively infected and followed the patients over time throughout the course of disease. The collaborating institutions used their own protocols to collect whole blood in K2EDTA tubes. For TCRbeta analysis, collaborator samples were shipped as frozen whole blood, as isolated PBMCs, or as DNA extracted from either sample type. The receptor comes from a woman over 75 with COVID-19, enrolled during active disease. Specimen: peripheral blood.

The base sequence is TGTGCCAGCAGTTCCACCGGGACAGCGGTATACGAGCAGTACTTC. The translation is CASSSTGTAVYEQYF. This chain joins TRBV28 to TRBJ2-7; the central 7 bases match TRBD1. The CDR3 contains 15 residues, cysteine and phenylalanine counted. Only CDR3 DNA remains: 45 bases, in frame from the first base. Trimming takes 4 bases off V and 4 bases off J; junction bases not matched to a gene: 10. Based on the germline V gene, the CDR1 and CDR2 sequences are MDHEN and SYDVKM.